The source of this T cell receptor (beta chain) is a study of blood T cell repertoires in COVID-19. At the level of the study: Samples taken during acute and convalescent COVID-19 were collected in the United States, Italy and Spain. The cDNA or gDNA used as material had been derived from T cells, B-cell-depleted T cells, or PBMCs.

V dropped 3 bases and J dropped 0 bases, with 5 bases sitting between them. This CDR3 spans 13 amino acids. CDR1 and CDR2 from the germline V gene are MGHDK and SYGVNS. As originally analysed: By means of reference gene primer amplification, nucleated cell counts were estimated. The repertoire was sequenced with immunoSEQ multiplex PCR; TCRdb's copy has only in-frame clones and lacks some. Clone size and the V and J calls come from that table; the DNA yielded D and trimming. This table holds about 230,000 clones, 65% to 90% found once. Sequenced: peripheral blood. The chain joins TRBV25-1 to TRBJ1-1, with D hard to call. This clonotype was obtained from a woman in her thirties or forties who had recovered from COVID-19. The CDR3 DNA sequence: TGTGCCAGCAGTGACCTAGTGAACACTGAAGCTTTCTTT. Protein product: CASSDLVNTEAFF.